Shown below are 27 T cell receptor beta chains from a single sample sequenced in a study of regulatory T cells in long-lasting Graves disease. Arm-PCR with iRepertoire HTBI primers amplified the CDR3 regions for these TCR beta libraries. TCRdb used MiXCR to reprocess the multiplex PCR reads, holding one entry per CDR3 protein. The table has approximately 460,000 distinct CDR3 sequences, about 15% seen once. Time point defined: newly diagnosed GD, antithyroid drugs for less than 3 months. The TCR library was prepared using RNA isolated from PBMCs. These data also featured in a second study, about T cells in Graves' hyperthyroidism and ophthalmopathy.

The sequencing here drew on peripheral blood mononuclear cells (PBMCs), taken at new diagnosis, from a patient treated with antithyroid drugs. The source is a woman aged 25-40 years with Graves disease.

This clonotype came up many times. The chain joins TRBV7-8 to TRBJ2-3, with TRBD2 matching 8 bases. The V segment lost 2 bases and the J segment 3 bases; nucleotides outside the gene matches: 10. The length of the CDR3 is 17 residues. Germline V lookup: CDR1 SGHVS, CDR2 FQNEAQ. CDR3 region: CASSLSYPGLVTDTQYF. The CDR3 coding sequence is TGTGCCAGCAGCTTATCATACCCGGGACTAGTAACAGATACGCAGTATTTT.

This clonotype was seen at least ten times. The chain joins TRBV20-1 to TRBJ2-3, with 16 bases identical to TRBD2. Trimming cost V 1 base and J 1 base; bases outside gene matches: 2. CDR1 and CDR2 from the germline V gene are DFQATT and SNEGSKA (reference sequence). This CDR3 has 17 residues. The DNA of the CDR3 is TGCAGTGCTAGAGGGGGACTAGCGGGAGGGGGCACAGATACGCAGTATTTT. It specifies CSARGGLAGGGTDTQYF.

The chain carries TRBV6-5 and TRBJ1-2, with 7 bases lining up with TRBD1. This CDR3 contains 15 residues. Per the germline V gene, CDR1 is MNHEY and CDR2 is SVGAGI. Germline trimming cut 4 bases from V and 4 bases from J; bases unmatched to any gene: 9. CDR3 sequence: CASSSAPDRAYGYTF. The DNA of the CDR3 is TGTGCCAGCAGTTCCGCCCCTGACAGGGCCTATGGCTACACCTTC.

This clonotype was detected many times. The rearrangement uses TRBV12-3 or TRBV12-4 and TRBJ2-3, with 12 positions matching TRBD2. This CDR3 contains 17 residues. Germline trimming cut 5 bases from V and 5 bases from J; bases unmatched to any gene: 11. The CDR3 reads CASSPQTSGRSGDTQYF. The CDR3 coding sequence is TGTGCCAGCAGTCCCCAGACTAGCGGGAGATCCGGAGATACGCAGTATTTT.

This clonotype was detected only a few times. The rearrangement joins TRBV24-1 to TRBJ2-1; D is perhaps TRBD2 (5 bases). Trimming shortened V by 5 bases and J by 0 bases, and 10 bases separated the two germline ends. Germline V gives CDR1 KGHDR, CDR2 SFDVKD. The CDR3 contains 15 residues. The CDR3 loop reads CATSANGVSYNEQFF. CDR3 DNA: TGTGCCACCAGTGCCAACGGGGTCTCCTACAATGAGCAGTTCTTC.

This clonotype showed up many times. The rearrangement uses TRBV5-1 and TRBJ2-1, with D maybe TRBD1 (6 bases). The CDR3 has 15 amino acids. Germline CDR1 is SGHRS and CDR2 is YFSETQ. V shed 2 bases and J shed 3 bases, with 12 bases lying between them. The CDR3 loop reads CASSFRDNNYNEQFF. As DNA, the CDR3 is TGCGCCAGCAGCTTCCGGGACAACAACTACAATGAGCAGTTCTTC.

The sample holds a few counts of this clonotype. CDR3 DNA sequence: TGCAGCGTCAAAGTAGGGCTTATCTATGGCTACACCTTC. Protein: CSVKVGLIYGYTF. The chain recombines TRBV29-1 with TRBJ1-2; D is ambiguous. CDR3 size: 13 residues. Trimming took off 6 bases at V and 4 bases at J, with 15 bases between the two ends. Germline-derived CDR1 and CDR2 are SQVTM and ANQGSEA.

The chain uses TRBV3-1 and TRBJ2-1, with 12 bases matching TRBD1. The trim removed 3 bases at V and 4 bases at J, leaving 7 bases unmatched. Germline lookup yields CDR1 LGHDT and CDR2 YNNKEL (reference sequence). The CDR3 runs 17 residues. CDR3 sequence reads: CASSHLGGQGAYNEQFF. CDR3 sequence (DNA): TGTGCCAGCAGCCACCTGGGGGGACAGGGGGCTTACAATGAGCAGTTCTTC.

The V and J genes are TRBV5-1 and TRBJ2-1; 11 nucleotides match TRBD2. Trimming took 4 bases from V and 6 from J; bases not matched to a gene: 6. Germline CDR1 reads SGHRS; CDR2 reads YFSETQ. The CDR3 sequence is 15 residues long. CDR3 sequence (DNA): TGCGCCAGCAGCGGGACTAGCGGAAGCCTCAATGAGCAGTTCTTC. This sequence encodes CASSGTSGSLNEQFF.

This clonotype has a count of ten or more. The rearrangement links TRBV6-1 to TRBJ1-1, with 9 nucleotides matching TRBD1. The CDR3 consists of 19 residues. Unmatched junction bases numbered 18, after V lost 6 bases and J lost 1 base. Germline-derived CDR1 and CDR2 are MNHNS and SASEGT. The CDR3 protein is CASRGGLGDRVLSNTEAFF. CDR3 coding DNA: TGTGCCAGCAGGGGGGGGTTGGGGGACAGGGTTCTCTCGAACACTGAAGCTTTCTTT.

This clonotype was detected ten times or more. The chain recombines TRBV3-1 with TRBJ2-1; maybe TRBD2 (6 bases). CDR3 length: 12 residues. V was cut by 6 bases and J by 9 bases, with 12 bases left in between. Germline V CDR1 and CDR2: LGHDT, YNNKEL (reference sequence). The CDR3 sequence: CASSTLASEQFF. CDR3 coding DNA: TGTGCCAGCAGTACCCTAGCGAGTGAGCAGTTCTTC.

This clonotype was detected many times. V usage is TRBV27 and J usage is TRBJ1-2, with D perhaps matching TRBD1 (5 bases). The germline V gene has CDR1 MNHEY and CDR2 SMNVEV (reference sequence). Trimming stripped 2 bases from V and 3 bases from J, with 10 bases between. CDR3 length equals 14 residues. CDR3 nucleotides: TGTGCCAGCAGTTTACAACAGGACCACTATGGCTACACCTTC. It is translated as CASSLQQDHYGYTF.

This clonotype was counted at least ten times. The V gene is TRBV5-1, the J gene TRBJ1-2, with a weak D call TRBD1 (6 bases). CDR1 is SGHRS, CDR2 YFSETQ, per germline. This CDR3 is 16 amino acids long. Trimming cost V 1 base and J 6 bases, with 19 bases left between them. The CDR3 DNA reads as TGCGCCAGCAGCTTGAGTATCGCGGACCCAGGGGATGGCTACACCTTC. It specifies CASSLSIADPGDGYTF.

This chain joins TRBV29-1 and TRBJ2-1, with unresolved D. This CDR3 is 15 amino acids long. In germline, CDR1 is SQVTM, CDR2 ANQGSEA. V dropped 5 bases and J dropped 5 bases, with 19 bases sitting between them. CDR3 sequence: CSVPTSSGGNNEQFF. The CDR3 DNA follows: TGCAGCGTTCCAACCTCTAGTGGCGGTAACAATGAGCAGTTCTTC.

Regarding this clonotype: A much more abundant neighbour one base away suggests this may be a read error. The chain combines TRBV6-1 with TRBJ1-1; D may be TRBD1 (5 bases). V lost 6 bases, J lost 4 bases, and 18 bases lay in between. Germline V lookup: CDR1 MNHNS, CDR2 SASEGT. This CDR3 contains 15 residues. CDR3 coding DNA: TGTGCCAGCAGACGAGACCGGACACTGAGCACTGAAGCTTTCTTT. This sequence encodes CASRRDRTLSTEAFF.

This clonotype has a handful of counts. The gene calls are TRBV6-2 or TRBV6-3 and TRBJ2-3, with 9 bases that match TRBD1. Unmatched junction bases numbered 19, after V lost 4 bases and J lost 5 bases. CDR1 is MNHEY, CDR2 SVGEGT, per germline. The CDR3 has 19 residues. CDR3 DNA: TGTGCCAGCAGTTTTTTCAGGGACAGGGCCCATTCTTTTCTAGATACGCAGTATTTT. It codes for CASSFFRDRAHSFLDTQYF.

Note on this clonotype: A much larger clone lies one base from this, so it may be a read error. The rearrangement uses TRBV20-1 and TRBJ1-5; D uncertain. V shed 6 bases and J shed 6 bases, with 12 bases lying between them. The CDR3 is 12 residues long. The germline gives CDR1 DFQATT, CDR2 SNEGSKA (reference sequence). Here the CDR3 DNA reads TGCAGTGCCATTCGGGGTACTCAGCCCCAGCATTTT. It translates to CSAIRGTQPQHF.

The sample holds one count of this clonotype. The junction shows a germline mismatch at one end, possibly a read error. The chain links TRBV19 to TRBJ2-1, with D uncertain. CDR3 length: 17 residues. CDR1 is LNHDA, CDR2 SQIVND, per germline (reference sequence). The CDR3 loop reads CASSISGPQSSYNAQFF. The CDR3 nucleotides are TGTGCCAGTAGTATCTCGGGTCCTCAAAGCTCCTACAATGCGCAGTTCTTC.

The rearrangement uses TRBV14 and TRBJ2-6, with D unclear. Germline V gene data show CDR1 as SGHDN and CDR2 as FVKESK. The CDR3 extends over 15 amino acids. Trimming removed 0 bases at V and 4 bases at J, with 7 bases between. CDR3 DNA: TGTGCCAGCAGCCAAGAAAGGGCAGGGGCCAACGTCCTGACTTTC. Translation: CASSQERAGANVLTF.

This clonotype was recorded at least ten times. The chain employs TRBV7-6 and TRBJ2-7; 11 nucleotides agree with TRBD2. V trimming: 0 bases; J trimming: 2 bases; junction bases outside the gene matches: 3. The CDR3 length is 16 residues. The V gene's germline CDR1 is SGHVS and CDR2 FNYEAQ. The CDR3 DNA reads as TGTGCCAGCAGCTTAGCTGTGACTAGCGGGACCTACGAGCAGTACTTC. Protein product: CASSLAVTSGTYEQYF. The variable domain in full, with the rest retrieved from reference TRBV7-6 and TRBJ2-7, is GAGVSQSPRYKVTKRGQDVALRCDPISGHVSLYWYRQALGQGPEFLTYFNYEAQQDKSGLPNDRFSAERPEGSISTLTIQRTEQRDSAMYRCASSLAVTSGTYEQYFGPGTRLTVT.

This clonotype occurred a few times. The chain is built from TRBV20-1 and TRBJ1-1; D not certain. V dropped 2 bases and J dropped 3 bases, with 16 bases sitting between them. This CDR3 has 15 residues. CDR1 and CDR2 (germline): DFQATT, SNEGSKA (reference sequence). CDR3 region: CSARPLGREDTEAFF. CDR3 nucleotides: TGCAGTGCTAGACCTCTAGGAAGGGAGGACACTGAAGCTTTCTTT.

This clonotype has more than one count but fewer than ten. Just one base apart from a much larger clone, this may be a read error. Here the CDR3 DNA reads TGTGCCAGCTCACCCCTTCAGAGCTTCGAGCAGTTCTTC. Its protein product is CASSPLQSFEQFF. The chain recombines TRBV18 with TRBJ2-1; D gene uncertain. Looked up from germline, CDR1 is KGHSH and CDR2 is LQKENI. Trimming removed 3 bases from V and 10 bases from J, with 13 bases in between. CDR3 length: 13 residues.

The chain recombines TRBV30 with TRBJ2-3; perhaps D is TRBD1 or TRBD2 (5 bases each). Germline values: CDR1 GTSNPN, CDR2 SVGIG (reference sequence). Trimming cost V 1 base and J 6 bases, with 11 bases left between them. The CDR3 is 13 residues long. CDR3 sequence: CAWSEGPLDTQYF. The CDR3 DNA sequence: TGTGCCTGGAGTGAGGGACCCCTGGATACGCAGTATTTT.

This clonotype was seen once. It may be a read error: a sequence one base away is much more abundant. The chain recombines TRBV20-1 with TRBJ2-2; 8 positions match TRBD2. CDR3 length: 16 residues. Germline-derived CDR1 and CDR2 are DFQATT and SNEGSKA (reference sequence). CDR3 protein: CSAGDFSGANTGELFF. The CDR3 DNA follows: TGCAGTGCTGGAGACTTTAGCGGGGCGAACACCGGGGAGCTGTTTTTT.

On this clonotype itself: A much larger clone sits a single nucleotide away, making a read error possible. The chain carries TRBV7-9 and TRBJ2-2; 12 nucleotides match TRBD2. This CDR3 has 17 amino acids. Per the germline V gene, CDR1 is SEHNR and CDR2 is FQNEAQ (reference sequence). CDR3 bases: TGTGCCAGCAGCATTCCCAGGACTAGCGGGGACACCGGGGAGCGGTTTTTT. The encoded protein is CASSIPRTSGDTGERFF. The whole variable domain, filled in from reference TRBV7-9 and TRBJ2-2, reads DTGVSQNPRHKITKRGQNVTFRCDPISEHNRLYWYRQTLGQGPEFLTYFQNEAQLEKSRLLSDRFSAERPKGSFSTLEIQRTEQGDSAMYLCASSIPRTSGDTGERFFGEGSRLTVL.

J is TRBJ1-4 and V is TRBV6-1; D call uncertain. The germline V and J ends were trimmed by 8 bases and 4 bases, with 14 bases remaining between them. Germline V lookup: CDR1 MNHNS, CDR2 SASEGT. The CDR3 consists of 14 residues. CDR3 protein: CASAPEHHNEKLFF. The CDR3 nucleotides are TGTGCCAGCGCCCCGGAACACCATAATGAAAAACTGTTTTTT.

This clonotype appeared a few times. This rearrangement joins TRBV29-1 to TRBJ2-1; possible D gene TRBD2, 5 bases. Per the germline V gene, CDR1 is SQVTM and CDR2 is ANQGSEA. This CDR3 comprises 14 residues. The V end lost 7 bases, the J end lost 0 bases, and 13 bases lay between the germline ends. The DNA for the CDR3 is TGCAGCGCCCCAACTGGGAGCTCCTACAATGAGCAGTTCTTC. Translated: CSAPTGSSYNEQFF.